This T cell receptor beta chain was sequenced during a study of blood T cell repertoires in COVID-19 (dated by TCRdb to the early 2020s). Regarding the complete study: Samples covering the acute and convalescent phases of COVID-19 were provided by collaborators in the United States, Italy and Spain. Sample metadata almost always included a de-identified subject ID, COVID-19 status, age in years and sex. The dataset comprised deeply sampled blood TCRbeta repertoires from subjects exposed to, actively infected with, or recovered from COVID-19. The prospective study material was composed of cDNA or gDNA derived from T cells, B-cell-depleted T cells, or PBMCs. The repertoires were released in a freely available public database intended as a resource for research on the immune response to SARS-CoV-2. Where available, HLA class I and class II types were obtained from metadata supplied by the sample provider rather than from assay-based typing. Samples were obtained from the ongoing ImmuneRACE study (first 160 participants) and from 1,254 subjects provided by 6 global collaborators. Study-wide findings and limitations: How much clinical and demographic metadata was included differed by source and by participant, and the metadata was provided uncurated.

The immunoSEQ Assay, a bias-controlled multiplex PCR, was used to amplify TCRbeta CDR3 regions from genomic DNA. In the authors' own workflow: Nucleated cell counts per sample were estimated from amplification of reference gene primers within the assay. To quantify the absolute abundance of each unique TCRbeta CDR3 rearrangement, sequence reads were collapsed and filtered. For each sample, productive Simpson clonality was calculated as the square root of Simpson's diversity index over productive rearrangements. This immuneACCESS table, as held by TCRdb, lists in-frame sequences with V and J called but not all clones. Of the missing ones, under half trace to an unresolved V gene in checked studies; the others have no known cause. V, J and clone size reflect that table, while D and trimming were determined from the DNA. The sample includes around 60,000 clones, with approximately 72% observed a single time. The ten largest make up more than 4% of the sample.

About this clone: The specificity of this receptor is unknown. Base qualities are not recorded, but no much larger clone differs from it by a single base.

V loses 1 base of germline sequence and J loses 7 bases, and the interval between the two ends is 8 bases. From the germline V gene, CDR1 is SGHVS and CDR2 is FQNEAQ. Reading from cysteine to phenylalanine, the CDR3 counts 13 amino acids. Only the CDR3 portion is preserved as DNA: 39 bases, with reading frame beginning at the first base. In Seattle, one collaborating source enrolled patients while the infection was active and tracked those patients longitudinally over the course of disease. Each collaborating institution followed its own protocols to collect whole blood in K2EDTA tubes. For TCRbeta analysis, collaborator samples were shipped as frozen whole blood, as isolated PBMCs, or as DNA extracted from either sample type.

The specimen sequenced was peripheral blood. The V and J segments used are TRBV7-8 and TRBJ1-5, with a weak D call of TRBD1 (6 bases match). This sequence originates from a woman in her 70s with COVID-19, enrolled during active disease. For the CDR3, the sequence is CASSLDGGQPQHF. The nucleotide sequence reads as follows: TGTGCCAGCAGCTTAGATGGGGGCCAGCCCCAGCATTTT.